Each of the 30 T cell receptor beta chains below was sequenced from the same sample in a study of high-grade serous ovarian cancer treatment subgroups. Assay: immunoSEQ multiplex PCR; the TCRdb copy retains only in-frame clones and omits some. The table records roughly 870 clones, around 63% of them present only once. The tumor samples were collected prior to definitive surgery or chemotherapy. Sample: tumor tissue. These receptors were obtained from a human donor with high-grade serous ovarian cancer.

The count of this clone is one. V and J are TRBV6-5 and TRBJ2-5; D is unresolved. The J call may be wrong; the DNA end is better matched by TRBJ2-7. The germline CDR1 and CDR2 sequences are MNHEY and SVGAGI. There are 12 residues in the CDR3. The CDR3 loop reads CASSTKNYEQYF. The DNA for the CDR3 is TGTGCCAGCAGTACCAAGAACTACGAGCAGTACTTC.

This rearrangement joins TRBV18 to TRBJ1-3, with D possibly being TRBD1 (6 bases). Germline V gene data show CDR1 as KGHSH and CDR2 as LQKENI. V lost 4 bases, J lost 0 bases, and 22 bases lay in between. CDR3 length: 19 residues. The CDR3 protein is CASSRVMTGAAYSGNTIYF. CDR3 coding DNA: TGTGCCAGCTCACGGGTTATGACAGGCGCTGCGTACTCTGGAAACACCATATATTTT.

The chain uses TRBV19 and TRBJ2-1, with D perhaps matching TRBD2 (5 bases). Germline V gene lookup returns CDR1 LNHDA and CDR2 SQIVND (reference sequence). Trimming shortened V by 3 bases and J by 6 bases, and 12 bases separated the two germline ends. The CDR3 consists of 14 residues. The CDR3 DNA reads TGTGCCAGTAGTATCTTGGGCGGGCCCAATGAGCAGTTCTTC. Translated: CASSILGGPNEQFF. The full variable domain, rest sourced from reference TRBV19 and TRBJ2-1, is DGGITQSPKYLFRKEGQNVTLSCEQNLNHDAMYWYRQDPGQGLRLIYYSQIVNDFQKGDIAEGYSVSREKKESFPLTVTSAQKNPTAFYLCASSILGGPNEQFFGPGTRLTVL.

V gene TRBV27 combines with J gene TRBJ2-1; 7 bases agree with TRBD1. The CDR3 covers 15 residues. Trimming removed 5 bases from V and 2 bases from J; junction bases left unmatched: 6. CDR1 MNHEY and CDR2 SMNVEV come from the germline V gene (reference sequence). CDR3 bases: TGTGCCAGCAGTATACAGGGGAGTCCCTACAATGAGCAGTTCTTC. As protein: CASSIQGSPYNEQFF.

The J gene is TRBJ1-5, the V gene TRBV5-5; D is unresolved. CDR3 length equals 14 residues. Germline values: CDR1 SGHKS, CDR2 YYEKEE (reference sequence). Trimming stripped 1 base from V and 4 bases from J, with 9 bases between. CDR3 DNA: TGTGCCAGCAGCTTGCACGGTCCAAATCAGCCCCAGCATTTT. It yields the protein CASSLHGPNQPQHF.

This chain uses TRBV4-1 with TRBJ1-6; 7 bases align to TRBD1. The germline V gene has CDR1 MGHRA and CDR2 YSYEKL. The length of the CDR3 is 13 residues. V lost 5 bases to trimming and J lost 10 bases; unmatched junction nucleotides: 5. CDR3 coding DNA: TGCGCCAGCAGCACCGACAGGGACTCACCCCTCCACTTT. Protein: CASSTDRDSPLHF.

This chain joins TRBV28 and TRBJ2-5, with 9 bases identical to TRBD1. Germline values: CDR1 MDHEN, CDR2 SYDVKM. Trimming at V came to 6 bases and at J to 3 bases, leaving 5 bases not matched to a gene. The CDR3 sequence is 14 residues long. CDR3 bases: TGTGCCAGCAGCCTACAGGGGGCGGAAGAGACCCAGTACTTC. Its translation is CASSLQGAEETQYF.

J is TRBJ1-1 and V is TRBV14; TRBD1 matches 7 bases. The trim removed 1 base at V and 5 bases at J, leaving 10 bases unmatched. The CDR3 has 16 amino acids. Germline V gene lookup returns CDR1 SGHDN and CDR2 FVKESK. CDR3 bases: TGTGCCAGCAGCCAAGGACCAGGGGGGGGGAGGACTGAAGCTTTCTTT. Its protein is CASSQGPGGGRTEAFF.

The V call is TRBV28, the J call TRBJ1-2, with a possible D match to TRBD1 (6 bases). The V and J ends lost 2 bases and 11 bases respectively, with 12 bases between them. Germline CDR1 and CDR2: MDHEN and SYDVKM. The CDR3 spans 12 residues. The CDR3 bases are TGTGCCAGCAGTTTAGGGGCAGGACAGTACACCTTC. It yields the protein CASSLGAGQYTF.

The CDR3 loop is CASSYWRQGANEKLFF. DNA for the CDR3: TGTGCCAGCAGTTACTGGAGACAGGGTGCTAATGAAAAACTGTTTTTT. J is TRBJ1-4 and V is TRBV6-7; TRBD1 matches at 7 bases. TRBV6-7 is classed as an ORF, of uncertain function. V shed 1 base, J shed 3 bases, and the junction held 5 bases outside the gene matches. The CDR3 sequence is 16 residues long.

The chain couples TRBV4-3 to TRBJ1-2; 7 nucleotides line up with TRBD1. V shed 3 bases and J 6 bases; nucleotides not matched to a gene: 7. The CDR3 runs 14 residues. Germline V gene lookup returns CDR1 LGHNA and CDR2 YSLEER. Here the CDR3 reads CASSQSTDRDGYTF. CDR3 in DNA: TGCGCCAGCAGCCAGAGCACCGACAGGGATGGCTACACCTTC.

The rearrangement uses TRBV5-8 and TRBJ2-7, with a tentative D call TRBD2 (6 bases). CDR3 length equals 13 residues. V was shortened by 4 bases and J by 6 bases, with 14 bases between the two germline ends. CDR1 and CDR2 from the germline V gene are SGHTS and YDEGEE. CDR3 loop: CASSLWREAEQYF. CDR3 sequence (DNA): TGTGCCAGCAGCCTTTGGAGGGAAGCCGAGCAGTACTTC.

The CDR3 loop reads CASRPPTGELFF. In DNA form, the CDR3 reads TGTGCCAGCAGGCCGCCTACCGGGGAGCTGTTTTTT. This sequence joins TRBV13 and TRBJ2-2; D call uncertain. V was trimmed by 6 bases and J by 5 bases, leaving 7 bases between them. The CDR3 consists of 12 residues. Germline CDR1 PRHDT, CDR2 FYEKMQ (reference sequence).

The chain carries TRBV10-2 and TRBJ2-7; D not certain. The CDR3 consists of 16 residues. Between the trimmed V and J ends, which lost 0 bases and 0 bases, there was a span of 12 bases. CDR1 WSHSY and CDR2 SAAADI come from the germline V gene. DNA of the CDR3: TGCGCCAGCAGTGAGTCGAGAGGCACCTACTCCTACGAGCAGTACTTC. Its protein is CASSESRGTYSYEQYF.

About this clone: The junction departs from germline at one end; a sequencing error may be responsible. Distinct nucleotide sequences in the sample also encode this CDR3. This chain joins TRBV7-2 and TRBJ2-5; D remains unclear. This CDR3 is 12 amino acids long. The V gene's germline CDR1 is SGHTA and CDR2 FQGNSA. CDR3 coding DNA: TGCGCCCTAGAGGCCAGCCCGGAGACCCAGTACTTC. Residues: CALEASPETQYF.

The V call is TRBV27, the J call TRBJ2-7; D not resolved. Germline CDR1 MNHEY, CDR2 SMNVEV (reference sequence). The CDR3 extends over 14 amino acids. With 7 bases removed from V and 0 bases from J, the gap between germline ends came to 13 bases. The CDR3 coding sequence is TGTGCCAGCACCCCCTCGGGTTACTCCTACGAGCAGTACTTC. It codes for CASTPSGYSYEQYF.

This clone has a handful of counts. This sequence joins TRBV27 and TRBJ2-6, with 10 bases matching TRBD2. J gave up 0 bases and V 3 bases, and 8 bases lay outside the gene matches. The length of the CDR3 is 19 residues. Germline lookup yields CDR1 MNHEY and CDR2 SMNVEV (reference sequence). This CDR3 is CASSFLTSGSYSGANVLTF. CDR3 sequence (DNA): TGTGCCAGCAGTTTCTTGACTAGCGGGTCCTACTCTGGGGCCAACGTCCTGACTTTC.

The chain is built from TRBV6-4 and TRBJ2-2; D remains ambiguous. The germline V gene encodes CDR1 MRHNA and CDR2 SNTAGT. The germline V and J ends were trimmed by 2 bases and 7 bases, with 8 bases remaining between them. The CDR3 is made up of 13 amino acids. The CDR3 region is CASSDRAGGELFF. The CDR3 DNA sequence: TGTGCCAGCAGTGACAGGGCCGGCGGGGAGCTGTTTTTT.

This clone has just a few counts. J is TRBJ1-2 and V is TRBV18; tentative D call: TRBD1 (5 bases). Trimming stripped 0 bases from V and 5 bases from J, with 10 bases between. The CDR3 sequence is 14 residues long. Germline V gives CDR1 KGHSH, CDR2 LQKENI. CDR3 region: CASSPPTESYGYTF. As DNA, the CDR3 is TGTGCCAGCTCACCACCGACAGAATCATATGGCTACACCTTC.

The chain links TRBV4-3 to TRBJ1-5; D unresolved. There are 16 residues in the CDR3. Trimming shortened V by 0 bases and J by 0 bases, and 9 bases separated the two germline ends. Germline CDR1 reads LGHNA; CDR2 reads YSLEER. CDR3 nucleotide sequence: TGCGCCAGCAGCCAAGATCTCACTAATAGCAATCAGCCCCAGCATTTT. Translating gives CASSQDLTNSNQPQHF.

By frequency in the sample, this clone is large (0.1 to 1%). The chain joins TRBV19 to TRBJ1-3; TRBD1 matches at 8 bases. The V gene's germline CDR1 is LNHDA and CDR2 SQIVND (reference sequence). The CDR3 covers 17 residues. The J segment lost 7 bases and the V segment lost 4 bases, leaving 15 bases of the junction unmatched. The CDR3 region is CASSRDRLESWRNTIYF. The CDR3 DNA sequence: TGTGCCAGTAGTAGGGACAGGCTGGAATCCTGGCGGAACACCATATATTTT.

The chain employs TRBV28 and TRBJ2-3, with 8 bases aligning to TRBD2. V gave up 7 bases and J gave up 3 bases; unmatched junction bases: 12. Germline V gene sequence: CDR1 MDHEN, CDR2 SYDVKM. The CDR3 consists of 16 residues. CDR3 DNA: TGTGCCAGCACCGGGGGGGGGAAGACTAGTACAGATACGCAGTATTTT. Translated: CASTGGGKTSTDTQYF.

The chain is built from TRBV7-3 and TRBJ2-1, with 7 bases fitting TRBD2. The CDR3 is 14 amino acids. Looked up from germline, CDR1 is SGHTA and CDR2 is FQGTGA. V lost 6 bases to trimming and J lost 5 bases; unmatched junction nucleotides: 7. Here the CDR3 DNA reads TGTGCCAGCAGGGACCCGGGACTACACAATGAGCAGTTCTTC. This encodes CASRDPGLHNEQFF.

This clone was counted only a few times. The chain combines TRBV27 with TRBJ1-3; 8 bases fit TRBD1. This CDR3 comprises 17 residues. Looked up from germline, CDR1 is MNHEY and CDR2 is SMNVEV (reference sequence). Trimming at V came to 4 bases and at J to 4 bases, leaving 12 bases not matched to a gene. The CDR3 loop reads CASSSFSRGQFGNTIYF. CDR3 in DNA: TGTGCCAGCAGTTCTTTTTCCAGGGGGCAATTCGGAAACACCATATATTTT.

The J gene is TRBJ1-5, the V gene TRBV28, with D perhaps TRBD1 (6 bases). Germline V gene lookup returns CDR1 MDHEN and CDR2 SYDVKM. Trimming removed 3 bases at V and 0 bases at J, with 15 bases between. This CDR3 contains 17 residues. The CDR3 is CASSFGTPQSSNQPQHF. The CDR3 DNA follows: TGTGCCAGCAGTTTCGGGACACCTCAAAGTAGCAATCAGCCCCAGCATTTT.

This rearrangement joins TRBV7-6 to TRBJ2-2, with a possible D match to TRBD2 (11 bases). Germline CDR1 is SGHVS and CDR2 is FNYEAQ. V lost 2 bases and J 7 bases, leaving 26 bases between the germline ends. The CDR3 loop spans 19 amino acids. CDR3: CASSLRQGAASGRFGELFF. The CDR3 coding sequence is TGTGCCAGCAGCTTACGACAGGGGGCTGCTAGCGGGAGGTTCGGGGAGCTGTTTTTT.

The chain employs TRBV6-1 and TRBJ2-7, with TRBD1 identical over 7 bases. This CDR3 is 14 amino acids long. Germline CDR1 reads MNHNS; CDR2 reads SASEGT. Trimming cost V 3 bases and J 1 base; bases outside gene matches: 3. Here the CDR3 reads CASSEKGQSYEQYF. In DNA form, the CDR3 reads TGTGCCAGCAGTGAGAAGGGACAGTCCTACGAGCAGTACTTC.

This chain connects TRBV6-1 to TRBJ1-1; maybe TRBD1 (5 bases). Germline lookup yields CDR1 MNHNS and CDR2 SASEGT. The CDR3 extends over 14 amino acids. Trimming removed 4 bases from V and 3 bases from J, with 12 bases in between. The CDR3 DNA sequence: TGTGCCAGCAGTGTCCAGGGTAGACACACTGAAGCTTTCTTT. It encodes CASSVQGRHTEAFF.

J is TRBJ1-5 and V is TRBV7-8; D is possibly TRBD1 (5 bases). The germline gives CDR1 SGHVS, CDR2 FQNEAQ. The CDR3 has 16 amino acids. V was trimmed by 1 base and J by 1 base, leaving 11 bases between them. This CDR3 is CASSLERTRSNQPQHF. The CDR3 DNA is TGTGCCAGCAGCTTAGAGCGGACACGGAGCAATCAGCCCCAGCATTTT.

By proportion, this clone is large. The chain couples TRBV28 to TRBJ1-1, with unresolved D. The CDR3 extends over 16 amino acids. Germline-derived CDR1 and CDR2 are MDHEN and SYDVKM. Deletions cut 5 bases from V and 4 bases from J, with 20 bases between. The CDR3 nucleotides read TGTGCCAGCAGTCTCCTCCCGGATATGCGAACCACTGAAGCTTTCTTT. Its protein product is CASSLLPDMRTTEAFF. The full variable domain, its missing parts supplied by reference TRBV28 and TRBJ1-1, is DVKVTQSSRYLVKRTGEKVFLECVQDMDHENMFWYRQDPGLGLRLIYFSYDVKMKEKGDIPEGYSVSREKKERFSLILESASTNQTSMYLCASSLLPDMRTTEAFFGQGTRLTVV.